The clone carrying this TCR beta chain was seen a few times. What it binds is unknown. CDR3 size: 12 residues. Looked up from germline, CDR1 is MNHNS and CDR2 is SASEGT. J gave up 11 bases and V 5 bases, and 8 bases lay outside the gene matches. Every diagnosis used clinical symptoms, serum thyroxine and TRAb, thyroid ultrasound and orbital computed tomography. Fresh peripheral blood, 10 ml, was the source of the PBMCs. This record comes from a study of T cells in Graves' hyperthyroidism and ophthalmopathy. Whole-study context: Staff took peripheral blood when the initial diagnosis was made, before any treatment began. The study, taken as a whole, reports: Ophthalmopathy was predicted by the model a median of about 6.5 months ahead of onset.

Authors of the study amplified TCR beta CDR3 regions from RNA transcripts. The TCR CDR3 first-round RT-PCR relied on the HTBI primer set. TCRdb independently ran MiXCR on the multiplex PCR reads; one entry per CDR3 protein. The sample lists about 640,000 distinct CDR3 sequences, approximately 15% occurring once. V and J are TRBV6-1 and TRBJ1-1; 7 bases are a match to TRBD1. Input material: blood. This sequence was found in a woman in her forties or fifties with Graves' ophthalmopathy. The CDR3 nucleotides read TGTGCCAGCAGTCGACGACAGGGTGAGGCTTTCTTT. This translates into CASSRRQGEAFF.